This T cell receptor beta chain stems from a study of regulatory T cells in long-lasting Graves disease. A few counts support this clonotype. The CDR3 sequence is 17 residues long. The germline V gene encodes CDR1 LGHDT and CDR2 YNNKEL (reference sequence). Trimming cost V 5 bases and J 1 base, with 17 bases left between them. Indicated time point: persistent/refractory GD, antithyroid drugs over 5 years with positive TRAb. The TCR library was made from RNA that had been extracted from PBMCs in TRIzol. The guidelines of the American Thyroid Association were the basis for diagnosing Graves' disease. Arm-PCR with iRepertoire HTBI primers amplified the CDR3 regions for these TCR beta libraries. TCRdb reanalysed the multiplex PCR reads using MiXCR and keeps one entry per CDR3 protein. The sample lists around 460,000 distinct CDR3 sequences, 20% to 25% seen once, with 7% to 9% in the top ten.

V and J are TRBV3-1 and TRBJ2-2, with TRBD1 as a possible D gene (5 bases). Sample: peripheral blood mononuclear cells (PBMCs), taken when the disease was refractory, from a patient treated with antithyroid drugs. The sequence was obtained from a female donor with Graves disease. Here the CDR3 reads CASSSRKDSLNTGELFF. The CDR3 DNA reads as TGTGCCAGCAGCTCCCGAAAAGACAGCCTGAACACCGGGGAGCTGTTTTTT.